The 5 T cell receptor beta chains below all came from one sample that was sequenced in a study of blood T cell repertoires in COVID-19 (TCRdb year 2020). Libraries were constructed by the immunoSEQ multiplex PCR assay. TCRdb mirrors the immuneACCESS table, restricted to in-frame sequences. Some clones are absent from its copies; in checked studies, under half trace to an unresolved V gene, and the reason for the others is unknown. This sample holds more than 300,000 clones; roughly 90% were observed only once. The ten largest account for less than 20% of the sample. The sequenced sample consisted of PBMCs or T cells enriched from blood (not recorded which). The receptors originated from a woman aged 25 to 45 who had recovered from COVID-19.

The CDR3 coding sequence is TGCAGTGCTCGACAGGGCTTCGAGCAGTACTTC. Protein sequence: CSARQGFEQYF. This rearrangement joins TRBV20-1 to TRBJ2-7, with TRBD1 identical over 7 bases. This CDR3 has 11 amino acids. The germline gives CDR1 DFQATT, CDR2 SNEGSKA (reference sequence). Losses at the gene ends were 5 bases for V and 6 bases for J; bases not matched to a gene: 4.

This clone was detected only a few times. The chain combines TRBV20-1 with TRBJ2-7, with a tentative D call TRBD1 (5 bases). CDR1 and CDR2 from the germline V gene are DFQATT and SNEGSKA (reference sequence). The CDR3 contains 11 residues. V lost 7 bases and J lost 2, with 9 bases in between. In DNA, the CDR3 is TGCAGTGTTCAGGACACCTACGAGCAGTACTTC. It codes for CSVQDTYEQYF.

The chain has TRBV7-2 and TRBJ2-5, with 9 bases identical to TRBD1. The J segment lost 5 bases and the V segment lost 4 bases, leaving 8 bases of the junction unmatched. The V gene's germline CDR1 is SGHTA and CDR2 FQGNSA. The CDR3 has 15 residues. The DNA for the CDR3 is TGTGCCAGCAGCTCACAGGGGGCCAGGCTGGAGACCCAGTACTTC. It translates to CASSSQGARLETQYF.

The chain recombines TRBV24-1 with TRBJ2-1; the match to TRBD1 covers 12 bases. The J segment lost 7 bases and the V segment lost 4 bases, leaving 19 bases of the junction unmatched. This CDR3 contains 20 residues. Germline-derived CDR1 and CDR2 are KGHDR and SFDVKD. As DNA, the CDR3 is TGTGCCACCAGTGACCGGAAGGGACAGGGGGCTGGCAGGGGGCTGAATGAGCAGTTCTTC. This encodes CATSDRKGQGAGRGLNEQFF.

The chain recombines TRBV4-3 with TRBJ1-2, with D perhaps matching TRBD1 (6 bases). The V gene's germline CDR1 is LGHNA and CDR2 YSLEER. V lost 0 bases, J lost 8 bases, and 13 bases lay in between. The CDR3 totals 14 residues. CDR3 DNA sequence: TGCGCCAGCAGCCAAGATAGGCTCAGGGGCGGCTACACCTTC. Translation gives CASSQDRLRGGYTF.